Listed below are T cell receptor beta chains from one sample, sequenced in a study of blood T cell repertoires in COVID-19. Produced via immunoSEQ multiplex PCR; TCRdb's table is partial and in-frame only. The repertoire holds about 130,000 clones, with approximately 81% as singletons. The sample comprised peripheral blood. These receptors all stem from a woman aged 55 to 70 with active or convalescent COVID-19. CDR3s include the opening cysteine and the closing phenylalanine or tryptophan. A D gene is named only where the DNA matches it firmly. Not every row has a clone size; where given, it reads once, few, many or a size class.

>TRBV19|NA|once|TRBJ2-5
CASRASRETQYF
TGTGCCAGTAGGGCCTCCCGAGAGACCCAGTACTTC
>TRBV10-3|TRBD1|NA|TRBJ2-1
CAISESGQGARNEQFF
TGTGCCATCAGTGAGTCGGGGCAGGGGGCGCGGAATGAGCAGTTCTTC
>TRBV19|TRBD1|NA|TRBJ1-1
CASSMRGLNTEAFF
TGTGCCAGTAGTATGAGGGGGCTGAACACTGAAGCTTTCTTT
>TRBV3-1/TRBV3-2|NA|NA|TRBJ2-5
CASSQLPGVSKTQYF
TGTGCCAGCAGCCAACTCCCGGGGGTCTCAAAGACCCAGTACTTC
>TRBV2|NA|NA|TRBJ1-1
CASSAASGTEAFF
TGTGCCAGCAGCGCAGCCTCGGGAACTGAAGCTTTCTTT
>TRBV3-1/TRBV3-2|NA|once|TRBJ1-5
CASSIGTGGQPQHF
TGTGCCAGCAGTATCGGGACGGGGGGTCAGCCCCAGCATTTT
>TRBV5-1|NA|NA|TRBJ1-6
CASSLIGGTGGNSPLHF
TGCGCCAGCAGCTTGATCGGGGGAACCGGCGGAAATTCACCCCTCCACTTT
>TRBV6-5|TRBD2|NA|TRBJ2-2
CASTPSGGSGGELFF
TGTGCCAGCACCCCCTCGGGGGGGTCGGGCGGGGAGCTGTTTTTT
>TRBV14|TRBD1|NA|TRBJ2-2
CASSPAPGTVNTGELFF
TGTGCCAGCAGCCCAGCCCCCGGGACAGTTAACACCGGGGAGCTGTTTTTT
>TRBV28|TRBD1|few|TRBJ2-1
CASSFEGGFYNEQFF
TGTGCCAGCAGTTTTGAAGGGGGCTTCTACAATGAGCAGTTCTTC
>TRBV19|TRBD1|NA|TRBJ1-6
CASSILIGTETSPLHF
TGTGCCAGTAGTATATTAATCGGGACAGAAACTTCACCCCTCCACTTT
>TRBV4-2|NA|NA|TRBJ1-5
CASSQEASGGQPQHF
TGTGCCAGCAGCCAAGAAGCCTCAGGAGGGCAGCCCCAGCATTTT
>TRBV15|NA|NA|TRBJ2-7
CATSSSRRASYEQYF
TGTGCCACCAGCAGCTCCAGGAGGGCCTCCTACGAGCAGTACTTC
>TRBV9|NA|NA|TRBJ1-1
CASSVEGGTEAFF
TGTGCCAGCAGCGTAGAAGGGGGAACTGAAGCTTTCTTT
>TRBV10-3|TRBD1|NA|TRBJ2-5
CAISDLLTGGQETQYF
TGTGCCATCAGTGACCTACTAACAGGGGGCCAAGAGACCCAGTACTTC
>TRBV28|TRBD1|NA|TRBJ2-6
CASSKTQGFVGGANVLTF
TGTGCCAGCAGTAAAACACAGGGGTTCGTTGGCGGGGCCAACGTCCTGACTTTC
>TRBV19|TRBD1|NA|TRBJ1-1
CASSIMGPTGGLAEAFF
TGTGCCAGTAGTATAATGGGACCGACAGGGGGGCTGGCTGAAGCTTTCTTT
>TRBV10-3|NA|few|TRBJ1-1
CAISESGGGNTEAFF
TGTGCCATCAGTGAGTCGGGGGGAGGAAACACTGAAGCTTTCTTT
>TRBV6-1|NA|NA|TRBJ1-3
CASSEARGFSGNTIYF
TGTGCCAGCAGTGAAGCGAGAGGATTCTCTGGAAACACCATATATTTT
>TRBV28|TRBD2|NA|TRBJ2-1
CASSVLAGRLNEQFF
TGTGCCAGCAGTGTACTAGCGGGGCGCCTCAATGAGCAGTTCTTC
>TRBV5-4|NA|NA|TRBJ2-1
CASSLGTGSYNEQFF
TGTGCCAGCAGCTTGGGAACGGGTTCCTACAATGAGCAGTTCTTC
>TRBV7-2|TRBD2|NA|TRBJ2-3
CASSQRLAGGGTDTQYF
TGTGCCAGCAGCCAGCGACTAGCGGGGGGGGGCACAGATACGCAGTATTTT
>TRBV30|TRBD1|NA|TRBJ1-3
CAWSSQGGTGSFSSGNTIYF
TGTGCCTGGAGTTCGCAGGGGGGGACAGGGTCTTTCTCCTCTGGAAACACCATATATTTT
>TRBV28|TRBD1|NA|TRBJ1-2
CATLTGLEVYGYTF
TGTGCCACTCTGACAGGGCTAGAGGTCTATGGCTACACCTTC
>TRBV11-2|NA|NA|TRBJ2-7
CASSDVAARYF
TGTGCCAGCAGCGATGTCGCGGCCCGGTACTTC
>TRBV19|TRBD2|NA|TRBJ2-3
CASSSRAGWKDTQYF
TGTGCCAGTAGTAGCCGAGCGGGATGGAAAGATACGCAGTATTTT
>TRBV15|TRBD1|NA|TRBJ1-2
CATSRPWDRGYTF
TGTGCCACCAGCAGGCCCTGGGACAGGGGCTACACCTTC
>TRBV5-1|TRBD2|NA|TRBJ2-1
CASSLGGTSGTTNEQFF
TGCGCCAGCAGCTTGGGCGGGACTAGCGGTACCACCAATGAGCAGTTCTTC
>TRBV5-1|NA|few|TRBJ2-5
CASSLMGARETQYF
TGCGCCAGCAGCTTGATGGGAGCTCGAGAGACCCAGTACTTC
>TRBV5-1|TRBD1|NA|TRBJ1-2
CASSLETGIDYTF
TGCGCCAGCAGTCTTGAGACAGGGATAGACTACACCTTC
>TRBV7-2|NA|once|TRBJ1-2
CASSLEGGQYYGYTF
TGTGCCAGCAGCTTAGAGGGAGGGCAGTACTATGGCTACACCTTC
>TRBV7-3|TRBD2|NA|TRBJ2-3
CASSQLAGASTDTQYF
TGTGCCAGCAGCCAATTAGCGGGTGCTAGCACAGATACGCAGTATTTT
>TRBV28|NA|NA|TRBJ2-3
CASSLPPTGTSTDTQYF
TGTGCCAGCAGCCTTCCTCCGACCGGGACTAGCACAGATACGCAGTATTTT
>TRBV6-1|NA|NA|TRBJ1-4
CASSDHSGESEKLFF
TGTGCCAGCAGTGACCACTCAGGGGAGAGTGAAAAACTGTTTTTT
>TRBV10-2|TRBD2|NA|TRBJ2-7
CASSPTSGQHEQYF
TGCGCCAGCAGTCCGACTAGCGGTCAACACGAGCAGTACTTC
>TRBV6-6|NA|NA|TRBJ1-4
CASSFPGRAEKLFF
TGTGCCAGCAGTTTTCCAGGGAGGGCTGAAAAACTGTTTTTT
>TRBV28|NA|NA|TRBJ1-2
CALGEGRNYGYTF
TGTGCCCTAGGGGAGGGGCGTAACTATGGCTACACCTTC
>TRBV18|TRBD1|NA|TRBJ1-2
CASSSTGQGDSGYTF
TGTGCCAGCTCCTCGACGGGACAGGGGGATTCAGGCTACACCTTC
>TRBV3-1/TRBV3-2|NA|NA|TRBJ1-2
CASSTRRGLTGYTF
TGTGCCAGCAGCACTCGGAGAGGATTGACTGGCTACACCTTC
>TRBV4-1|NA|NA|TRBJ1-1
CASSQDQESGTEDTEAFF
TGCGCCAGCAGCCAAGATCAGGAGAGCGGGACTGAGGACACTGAAGCTTTCTTT
>TRBV25-1|NA|NA|TRBJ1-3
CASRESGSSGNTIYF
TGTGCCAGCAGGGAGTCCGGTAGCTCTGGAAACACCATATATTTT
>TRBV7-9|NA|NA|TRBJ2-6
CASSPSGSGANVLTF
TGTGCCAGCAGCCCTTCGGGCTCTGGGGCCAACGTCCTGACTTTC
>TRBV25-1|TRBD2|NA|TRBJ2-5
CASSEFRSGGPETQYF
TGTGCCAGCAGTGAGTTTAGATCGGGAGGGCCGGAGACCCAGTACTTC
>TRBV24-1|NA|NA|TRBJ1-2
CATSHRTNYGYTF
TGTGCCACCAGTCACAGAACTAACTATGGCTACACCTTC
>TRBV14|TRBD2|NA|TRBJ2-5
CASSQEAAGGRKTQYF
TGTGCCAGCAGCCAAGAGGCAGCGGGGGGGCGGAAGACCCAGTACTTC
>TRBV24-1|NA|once|TRBJ1-2
CATSDSRYEYGYTF
TGTGCCACCAGTGATTCCCGATACGAGTATGGCTACACCTTC
>TRBV7-2|NA|NA|TRBJ1-1
CASSWGGTNTEAFF
TGTGCCAGCAGCTGGGGGGGGACCAACACTGAAGCTTTCTTT
>TRBV19|TRBD2|many|TRBJ2-7
CASSMRGSSGTYEQYF
TGTGCCAGTAGTATGAGGGGATCTAGCGGGACGTACGAGCAGTACTTC
>TRBV2|NA|NA|TRBJ1-2
CASSEDRANYGYTF
TGTGCCAGCAGTGAGGACAGAGCTAACTATGGCTACACCTTC
>TRBV5-1|NA|NA|TRBJ1-2
CASSPGGGSRANYGYTF
TGCGCCAGCAGCCCAGGTGGGGGGTCCCGAGCTAACTATGGCTACACCTTC